This TCR beta chain was identified during a study of blood T cell repertoires in COVID-19. Study-wide background: Material from acute and convalescent COVID-19 was sourced from the United States, Italy and Spain. PBMCs, B-cell-depleted T cells, or T cells were the source of the cDNA or gDNA that made up the material.

Original analysis: Cell counts per sample came from amplifying reference gene primers. Sequencing used immunoSEQ multiplex PCR; TCRdb keeps in-frame clones, though not all of them. V and J calls and clone size come straight from that table; D and trimming were deduced from the DNA. This table has roughly 79,000 clones, roughly 82% appearing once. Only one count was recorded for this clone. The CDR3 length is 15 residues. Losses at the gene ends were 7 bases for V and 1 base for J; bases not matched to a gene: 6. Germline V gives CDR1 SGHRS, CDR2 YFSETQ. The sequence came from a human donor in a cohort sampled during active COVID-19. The V and J genes are TRBV5-1 and TRBJ2-1; TRBD2 aligns across 9 bases. The sequencing sample was made of peripheral blood. CDR3 nucleotides: TGCGCCAGCGGGGCGGGGGGGCGGTCCTACAATGAGCAGTTCTTC. Translating it yields CASGAGGRSYNEQFF.